This TCR beta chain was identified in a study of T cells after posttransplantation cyclophosphamide. Study conclusions and caveats: TRB clonality was highly associated with recipient CMV seropositivity and reactivation.

Sequenced by immunoSEQ multiplex PCR; TCRdb stores in-frame clones only, minus some. The repertoire holds about 14,000 clones, with 84% as singletons. Control samples came 1 year after myeloablative marrow transplants with methotrexate plus calcineurin inhibitor. For this clone: What it recognizes is unknown.

Germline CDR1 reads SNHLY; CDR2 reads FYNNEI. The CDR3 covers 15 residues. V dropped 7 bases and J dropped 9; count of bases not matched to a gene: 12. The sample in question was PBMCs, obtained approximately 370 days after allogeneic stem cell transplant with calcineurin inhibitor and methotrexate. This chain uses TRBV2 with TRBJ2-1; 10 positions agree with TRBD2. This receptor was identified in a male patient aged 18-29 years who received an allogeneic stem cell transplant from a related donor, was CMV-positive, and had no GVHD. Some T cells may be graft donor cells. In DNA, the CDR3 is TGTGCCAGCACTCTTTCGGGGCTAGCGGGAGCTGAGCAGTTCTTC. It is translated as CASTLSGLAGAEQFF.